A single sample gave rise to the 19 T cell receptor beta chains below, sequenced in a study of naive and memory T cell subsets (dated by TCRdb to the late 2010s). Libraries were prepared through UMI-ligation and nested PCR. TCRdb lists the instrument as Illumina MiSeq. To cover both TRBC1 and TRBC2, the beta constant-region primer consisted of an equimolar mix of two oligonucleotides. TCRdb cleaned the public reads at Q25 with fastp, built clones with MiXCR and kept in-frame beta chains. Entries that share a CDR3 protein sequence are merged under the most common genes and DNA. The sample table holds approximately 85,000 distinct CDR3 sequences, of which 7% were seen once. More than 1.5% of the sample rests with the top ten. Sequencing was done on a sample of central memory CD4+ T cells from blood. What this sample's cell subset or site label stands for: central memory, CD45RA- CD27+. These receptors came from a human donor in good health.

This clonotype was recorded at least ten times. V gene TRBV7-6 combines with J gene TRBJ1-4; 7 nucleotides line up with TRBD1. The CDR3 sequence is 16 residues long. The V segment lost 0 bases and the J segment 8 bases; nucleotides outside the gene matches: 9. Germline V lookup: CDR1 SGHVS, CDR2 FNYEAQ. The CDR3 bases are TGTGCCAGCAGCTTAGCGGCGCAGGGGGAAAACGAAAAACTGTTTTTT. This sequence encodes CASSLAAQGENEKLFF. The variable domain in full, with the rest retrieved from reference TRBV7-6 and TRBJ1-4, is GAGVSQSPRYKVTKRGQDVALRCDPISGHVSLYWYRQALGQGPEFLTYFNYEAQQDKSGLPNDRFSAERPEGSISTLTIQRTEQRDSAMYRCASSLAAQGENEKLFFGSGTQLSVL.

The chain joins TRBV2 to TRBJ2-5; either TRBD1 or TRBD2 may fit D (6 bases each). This CDR3 spans 14 amino acids. V lost 8 bases to trimming and J lost 5 bases, with 18 bases between them. Germline CDR1 reads SNHLY; CDR2 reads FYNNEI. The chain's CDR3 is CASQGSPGGETQYF. In DNA, the CDR3 is TGTGCCAGCCAGGGGTCCCCCGGAGGGGAGACCCAGTACTTC. The full variable domain, in which reference TRBV2 and TRBJ2-5 provide the parts outside the CDR3, is EPEVTQTPSHQVTQMGQEVILRCVPISNHLYFYWYRQILGQKVEFLVSFYNNEISEKSEIFDDQFSVERPDGSNFTLKIRSTKLEDSAMYFCASQGSPGGETQYFGPGTRLLVL.

This clonotype was seen many times. This sequence joins TRBV12-3 or TRBV12-4 and TRBJ2-3; TRBD2 might be the D (6 bases). This CDR3 has 12 residues. Trimming pared 7 bases from V and 5 bases from J, leaving 10 bases between. The CDR3 DNA reads as TGTGCCAGCAATCCGGGACTAGATACGCAGTATTTT. Amino acid sequence: CASNPGLDTQYF.

The V call is TRBV7-2, the J call TRBJ2-5; weak D call: TRBD2 (5 bases). The V end lost 4 bases, the J end lost 4 bases, and 16 bases lay between the germline ends. This CDR3 spans 15 amino acids. Germline loops: CDR1 SGHTA, CDR2 FQGNSA. CDR3 sequence (DNA): TGTGCCAGCAGCTCCGAGGGCAGCCGGCGAGAGACCCAGTACTTC. It is translated as CASSSEGSRRETQYF.

This clonotype was seen many times. The rearrangement links TRBV28 to TRBJ2-7, with D perhaps matching TRBD1 or TRBD2 (5 bases each). The CDR3 extends over 14 amino acids. V was clipped by 3 bases and J by 6 bases, with 15 bases between them. Per the germline V gene, CDR1 is MDHEN and CDR2 is SYDVKM. This CDR3 is CASSFGGPRSEQYF. The DNA of the CDR3 is TGTGCCAGCAGTTTTGGGGGACCTCGATCCGAGCAGTACTTC.

This clonotype has ten or more counts. The V call is TRBV12-3 or TRBV12-4, the J call TRBJ2-6; D is ambiguous. The CDR3 length is 15 residues. V was pared by 2 bases and J by 0 bases, with 5 bases between. For the CDR3, the DNA is TGTGCCAGCAGTTTACATTTCTCTGGGGCCAACGTCCTGACTTTC. Encoded protein: CASSLHFSGANVLTF.

Many counts were recorded for this clonotype. The CDR3 DNA follows: TGTGCCAGCAGCGTAGGACAGGGGGGACTAACTGTCACGCAGTATTTT. Translated, it gives CASSVGQGGLTVTQYF. The chain recombines TRBV9 with TRBJ2-3, with 9 bases lining up with TRBD1. Germline V lookup: CDR1 SGDLS, CDR2 YYNGEE. The length of the CDR3 is 16 residues. V lost 0 bases, J lost 9 bases, and 11 bases stayed unmatched.

This clonotype was seen at least ten times. The chain uses TRBV18 and TRBJ2-3; tentatively, D is TRBD2 (5 bases). V was clipped by 7 bases and J by 6 bases, with 11 bases between them. The CDR3 consists of 12 residues. Germline-derived CDR1 and CDR2 are KGHSH and LQKENI. This CDR3 reads CASFGESDTQYF. CDR3 sequence (DNA): TGTGCCAGCTTCGGGGAGTCGGATACGCAGTATTTT.

This clonotype has a handful of counts. The CDR3: CAISKAGTSGSHNEQFF. The CDR3 coding sequence is TGTGCCATCAGTAAAGCCGGGACTAGCGGGAGCCACAATGAGCAGTTCTTC. J is TRBJ2-1 and V is TRBV10-3; TRBD2 aligns across 14 bases. CDR1 is ENHRY, CDR2 SYGVKD, per germline. V dropped 5 bases and J dropped 5; count of bases not matched to a gene: 8. CDR3 length: 17 residues.

V is TRBV5-1 and J is TRBJ1-2; D unclear. With 2 bases removed from V and 6 bases from J, the gap between germline ends came to 11 bases. Looked up from germline, CDR1 is SGHRS and CDR2 is YFSETQ. CDR3 size: 13 residues. This CDR3 is CASSFGSGDGYTF. CDR3 nucleotide sequence: TGCGCCAGCAGCTTTGGGTCCGGGGATGGCTACACCTTC. The full variable domain, rest sourced from reference TRBV5-1 and TRBJ1-2, is KAGVTQTPRYLIKTRGQQVTLSCSPISGHRSVSWYQQTPGQGLQFLFEYFSETQRNKGNFPGRFSGRQFSNSRSEMNVSTLELGDSALYLCASSFGSGDGYTFGSGTRLTVV.

This clonotype was detected only a few times. The chain has TRBV20-1 and TRBJ2-1, with a weak D call TRBD1 (6 bases). The CDR3 spans 11 residues. The germline V gene has CDR1 DFQATT and CDR2 SNEGSKA (reference sequence). CDR3 amino acids: CRAEGGNEQFF. The CDR3 nucleotides are TGCAGGGCCGAAGGGGGCAATGAGCAGTTCTTC.

This clonotype was picked up many times. The CDR3 nucleotides read TGTGCCAGCAGGGCGGGGGCCAAAAACATTCAGTACTTC. Translating gives CASRAGAKNIQYF. The chain has TRBV7-2 and TRBJ2-4; perhaps TRBD2 as D (6 bases). V gave up 6 bases and J gave up 1 base, with 7 bases separating them. Germline V lookup: CDR1 SGHTA, CDR2 FQGNSA. The CDR3 has 13 amino acids.

This clonotype was recorded a few times. The chain carries TRBV4-3 and TRBJ1-2; no firm D call. This CDR3 contains 15 residues. Germline V lookup: CDR1 LGHNA, CDR2 YSLEER. Trimming pared 0 bases from V and 3 bases from J, leaving 11 bases between. As DNA, the CDR3 is TGCGCCAGCAGCCAAGATAGGCAGGCTGACTATGGCTACACCTTC. Translating gives CASSQDRQADYGYTF.

There are many counts of this clonotype. The rearrangement uses TRBV2 and TRBJ1-5; no clear D gene. The V end was cut by 1 base, the J end by 5 bases, with 9 bases between. Germline CDR1 SNHLY, CDR2 FYNNEI. CDR3 length equals 14 residues. DNA for the CDR3: TGTGCCAGCAGTGAAGTGGGTTCCGATCAGCCCCAGCATTTT. Amino acid sequence: CASSEVGSDQPQHF.

The V and J genes are TRBV7-3 and TRBJ2-3; TRBD1 or TRBD2 may be the D gene (5 bases each). V was shortened by 5 bases and J by 9 bases, with 15 bases between the two germline ends. The CDR3 extends over 13 amino acids. The germline CDR1 and CDR2 sequences are SGHTA and FQGTGA. CDR3 sequence reads: CASSTRPGTTQYF. The CDR3 bases are TGTGCCAGCAGCACCCGGCCCGGGACCACGCAGTATTTT.

This clonotype was observed at least ten times. The chain is built from TRBV6-2 or TRBV6-3 and TRBJ1-5; unclear D gene. This CDR3 region has 15 residues. The V end lost 3 bases, the J end lost 7 bases, and 16 bases lay between the germline ends. The germline V gene encodes CDR1 MNHEY and CDR2 SVGEGT. CDR3 nucleotide sequence: TGTGCCAGCAGTTATTCAAAGGGAGTTGGCCAGCCCCAGCATTTT. Translating it yields CASSYSKGVGQPQHF.

The chain employs TRBV7-2 and TRBJ2-3; D is unresolved. V lost 5 bases to trimming and J lost 5 bases, with 11 bases between them. Germline values: CDR1 SGHTA, CDR2 FQGNSA. The CDR3 covers 13 residues. In nucleotides, the CDR3 is TGTGCCAGCAGCGTTAAACATAGAGATACGCAGTATTTT. This codes for CASSVKHRDTQYF.

In its sample, this clonotype was seen many times. The rearrangement joins TRBV2 to TRBJ1-5, with D tentatively TRBD1 (6 bases). This CDR3 contains 14 residues. Germline CDR1 SNHLY, CDR2 FYNNEI. Trimming took 6 bases from V and 5 from J, leaving 14 bases between them. The CDR3 here is CASSARTAHQPQHF. CDR3 DNA sequence: TGTGCCAGCAGCGCAAGGACAGCTCATCAGCCCCAGCATTTT.

This chain uses TRBV30 with TRBJ2-2; no firm D call. V lost 0 bases and J 1 base, leaving 3 bases between the germline ends. The CDR3 length is 13 residues. The germline CDR1 and CDR2 sequences are GTSNPN and SVGIG (reference sequence). CDR3 loop: CAWSVENTGELFF. In nucleotides, the CDR3 is TGTGCCTGGAGTGTCGAGAACACCGGGGAGCTGTTTTTT.